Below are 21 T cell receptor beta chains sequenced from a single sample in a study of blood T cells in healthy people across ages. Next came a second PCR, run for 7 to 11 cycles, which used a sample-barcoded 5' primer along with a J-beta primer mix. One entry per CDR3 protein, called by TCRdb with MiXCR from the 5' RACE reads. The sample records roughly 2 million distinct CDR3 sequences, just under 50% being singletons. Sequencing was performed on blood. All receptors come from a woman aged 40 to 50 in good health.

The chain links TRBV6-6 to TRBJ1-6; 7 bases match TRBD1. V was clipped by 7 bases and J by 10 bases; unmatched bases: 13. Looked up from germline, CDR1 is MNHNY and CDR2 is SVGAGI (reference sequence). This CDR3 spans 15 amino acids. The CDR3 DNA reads TGTGCCAGCATCCCACAGGGGAAGCGATCCTCACCCCTCCACTTT. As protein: CASIPQGKRSSPLHF.

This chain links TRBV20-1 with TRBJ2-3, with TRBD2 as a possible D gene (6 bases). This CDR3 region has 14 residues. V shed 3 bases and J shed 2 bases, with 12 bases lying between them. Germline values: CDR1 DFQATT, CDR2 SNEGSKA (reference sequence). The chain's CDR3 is CSARFRGVTDTQYF. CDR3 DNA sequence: TGCAGTGCTAGGTTCCGCGGGGTCACAGATACGCAGTATTTT.

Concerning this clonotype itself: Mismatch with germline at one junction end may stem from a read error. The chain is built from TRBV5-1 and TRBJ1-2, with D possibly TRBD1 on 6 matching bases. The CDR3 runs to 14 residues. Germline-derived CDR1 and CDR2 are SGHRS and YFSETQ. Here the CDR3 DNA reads TGCGCCAGCAGCTATGAACAGGGACACTATAGCTACACCTTC. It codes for CASSYEQGHYSYTF.

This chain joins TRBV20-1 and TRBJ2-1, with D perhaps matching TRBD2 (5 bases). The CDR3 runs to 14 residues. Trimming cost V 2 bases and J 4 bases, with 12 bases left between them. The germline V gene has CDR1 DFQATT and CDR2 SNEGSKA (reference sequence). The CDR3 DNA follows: TGCAGTGCTAGATCCGGGGTCGGGTACAATGAGCAGTTCTTC. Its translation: CSARSGVGYNEQFF.

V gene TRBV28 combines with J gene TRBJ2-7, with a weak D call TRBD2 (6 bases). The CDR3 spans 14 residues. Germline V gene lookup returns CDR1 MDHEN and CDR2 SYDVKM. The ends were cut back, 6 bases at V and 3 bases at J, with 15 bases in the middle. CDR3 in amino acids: CASRRGAGRYEQYF. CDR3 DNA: TGTGCCAGCAGACGCGGGGCAGGGCGCTACGAGCAGTACTTC.

The CDR3 loop reads CASSRGVIEDTQYF. For the CDR3, the DNA is TGCGCCAGCAGCCGAGGGGTAATTGAGGACACTCAGTACTTC. The gene calls are TRBV5-1 and TRBJ2-4; D tentatively reads TRBD1 or TRBD2 (5 bases each). This CDR3 is built from 14 residues. Germline V gene sequence: CDR1 SGHRS, CDR2 YFSETQ. The V and J ends lost 4 bases and 12 bases respectively, with 20 bases between them.

CDR3 DNA sequence: TGTGCCACCAGTGATTCCCCGGGACTAGCGGGGGGTCGGGATACGCAGTATTTT. Translating it yields CATSDSPGLAGGRDTQYF. This sequence joins TRBV24-1 and TRBJ2-3, with 15 bases that match TRBD2. This CDR3 contains 18 residues. The V and J ends lost 2 bases and 6 bases, in that order; junction bases with no gene match: 8. Per the germline V gene, CDR1 is KGHDR and CDR2 is SFDVKD.

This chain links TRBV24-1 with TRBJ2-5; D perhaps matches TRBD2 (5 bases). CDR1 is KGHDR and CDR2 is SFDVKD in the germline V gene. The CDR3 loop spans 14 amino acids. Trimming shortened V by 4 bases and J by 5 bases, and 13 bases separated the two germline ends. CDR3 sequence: CATSDRGLAETQYF. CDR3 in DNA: TGTGCCACCAGTGACCGGGGTCTGGCGGAGACCCAGTACTTC.

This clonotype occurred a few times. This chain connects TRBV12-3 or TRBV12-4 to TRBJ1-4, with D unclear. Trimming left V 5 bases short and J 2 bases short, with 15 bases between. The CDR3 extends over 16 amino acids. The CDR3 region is CASSLSSLVTNEKLFF. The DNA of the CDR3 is TGTGCCAGCAGTCTAAGTTCCTTGGTGACTAATGAAAAACTGTTTTTT.

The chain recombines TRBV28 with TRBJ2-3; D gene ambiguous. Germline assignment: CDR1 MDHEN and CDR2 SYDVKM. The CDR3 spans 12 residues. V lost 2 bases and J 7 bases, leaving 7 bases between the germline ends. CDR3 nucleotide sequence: TGTGCCAGCAGTTTACTGCGGAATACGCAGTATTTT. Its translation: CASSLLRNTQYF.

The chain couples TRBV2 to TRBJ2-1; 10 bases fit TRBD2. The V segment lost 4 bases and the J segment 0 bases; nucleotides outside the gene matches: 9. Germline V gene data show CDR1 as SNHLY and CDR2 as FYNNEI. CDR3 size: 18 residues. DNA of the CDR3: TGTGCCAGCAGTGTGGTAGAGACTAGCGGGTACTCCTACAATGAGCAGTTCTTC. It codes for CASSVVETSGYSYNEQFF.

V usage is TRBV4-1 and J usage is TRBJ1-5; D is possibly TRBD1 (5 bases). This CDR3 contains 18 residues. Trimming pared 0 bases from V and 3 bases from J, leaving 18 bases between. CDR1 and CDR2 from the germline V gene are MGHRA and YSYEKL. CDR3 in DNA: TGCGCCAGCAGCCAAGAAGGGGCAGGGAGGGGACTCAATCAGCCCCAGCATTTT. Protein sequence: CASSQEGAGRGLNQPQHF.

The CDR3 spells CASSGSRGASGEQYF. As DNA, the CDR3 is TGTGCCAGCTCGGGATCTAGAGGGGCTTCGGGCGAGCAGTACTTC. The chain employs TRBV18 and TRBJ2-5, with D perhaps being TRBD1 or TRBD2 (5 bases each). The DNA end is a closer match to TRBJ2-7, so the J assignment may be wrong. Germline V gives CDR1 KGHSH, CDR2 LQKENI. CDR3 length: 15 residues.

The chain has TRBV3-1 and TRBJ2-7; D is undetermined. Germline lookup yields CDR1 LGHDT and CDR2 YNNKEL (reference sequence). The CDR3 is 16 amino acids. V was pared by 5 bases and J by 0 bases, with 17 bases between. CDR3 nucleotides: TGTGCCAGCAGCGAAAGGGCGGCCAAAAGCTCCTACGAGCAGTACTTC. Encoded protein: CASSERAAKSSYEQYF.

CDR3 region: CSARVSVTPKETQYF. For the CDR3, the DNA is TGCAGTGCTAGAGTTTCGGTGACACCTAAAGAGACCCAGTACTTC. The V gene is TRBV20-1, the J gene TRBJ2-5; D remains unclear. This CDR3 region has 15 residues. V lost 1 base, J lost 3 bases, and 15 bases lay in between. CDR1 and CDR2 (germline): DFQATT, SNEGSKA (reference sequence).

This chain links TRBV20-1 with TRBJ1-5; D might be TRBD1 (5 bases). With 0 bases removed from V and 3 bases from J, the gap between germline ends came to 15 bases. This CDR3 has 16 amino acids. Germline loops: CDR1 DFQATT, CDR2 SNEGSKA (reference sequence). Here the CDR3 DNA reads TGCAGTGCTAGAGATTCTGGAGGGGAGGTCAATCAGCCCCAGCATTTT. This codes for CSARDSGGEVNQPQHF.

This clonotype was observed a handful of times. The CDR3 spells CSARASLAPSSYNEQFF. DNA of the CDR3: TGCAGTGCTAGAGCTTCTCTAGCGCCTAGCTCCTACAATGAGCAGTTCTTC. This chain uses TRBV20-1 with TRBJ2-1; tentative D call: TRBD2 (6 bases). Germline loops: CDR1 DFQATT, CDR2 SNEGSKA (reference sequence). The length of the CDR3 is 17 residues. V dropped 1 base and J dropped 0 bases, with 16 bases sitting between them.

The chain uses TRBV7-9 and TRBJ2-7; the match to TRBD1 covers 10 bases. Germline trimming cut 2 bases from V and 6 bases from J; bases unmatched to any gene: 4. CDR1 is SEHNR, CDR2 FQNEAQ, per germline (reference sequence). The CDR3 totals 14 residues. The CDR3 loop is CASSLPGTGVEQYF. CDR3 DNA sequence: TGTGCCAGCAGCTTACCAGGGACAGGGGTCGAGCAGTACTTC. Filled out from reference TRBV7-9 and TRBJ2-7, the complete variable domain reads DTGVSQNPRHKITKRGQNVTFRCDPISEHNRLYWYRQTLGQGPEFLTYFQNEAQLEKSRLLSDRFSAERPKGSFSTLEIQRTEQGDSAMYLCASSLPGTGVEQYFGPGTRLTVT.

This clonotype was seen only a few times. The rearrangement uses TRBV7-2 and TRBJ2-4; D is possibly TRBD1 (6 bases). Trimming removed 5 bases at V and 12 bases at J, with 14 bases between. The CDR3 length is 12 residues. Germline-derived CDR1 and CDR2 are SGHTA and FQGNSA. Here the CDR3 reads CASSTRGGNQYF. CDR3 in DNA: TGTGCCAGCAGCACCAGAGGGGGAAATCAGTACTTC.

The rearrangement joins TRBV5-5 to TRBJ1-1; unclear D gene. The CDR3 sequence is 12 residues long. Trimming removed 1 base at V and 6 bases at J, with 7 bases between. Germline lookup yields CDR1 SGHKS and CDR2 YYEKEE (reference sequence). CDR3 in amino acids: CASSLLAAEAFF. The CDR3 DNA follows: TGTGCCAGCAGCTTGTTGGCGGCTGAAGCTTTCTTT.

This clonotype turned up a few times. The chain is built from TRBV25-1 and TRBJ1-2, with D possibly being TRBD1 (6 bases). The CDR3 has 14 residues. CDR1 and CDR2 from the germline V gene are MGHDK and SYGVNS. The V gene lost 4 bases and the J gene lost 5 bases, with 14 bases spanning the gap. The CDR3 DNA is TGTGCCAGCAGTGGAACGGGGCAGGGGTATGGCTACACCTTC. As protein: CASSGTGQGYGYTF.